These 10 T cell receptor beta chains share one sample of origin, sequenced in a study of CD8 T cells in ankylosing spondylitis. TCRdb processed the 5' RACE reads anew with MiXCR; each CDR3 protein has one entry. The sample lists about 250,000 distinct CDR3 sequences; more than 25% were seen once. Sequences were obtained from blood, either unsorted or a sorted T cell fraction (not recorded which). These receptors were obtained from a male donor with ankylosing spondylitis or in good health (not recorded which).

V usage is TRBV10-3 and J usage is TRBJ1-2; D remains ambiguous. The CDR3 totals 13 residues. Trimming removed 4 bases at V and 2 bases at J, with 8 bases between. Per germline, CDR1 ENHRY and CDR2 SYGVKD. The CDR3 nucleotides are TGTGCCATCAGTGTTAGCGTCAACTATGGCTACACCTTC. As protein: CAISVSVNYGYTF.

A single count supports this clonotype. The chain employs TRBV20-1 and TRBJ2-3; 9 positions match TRBD1. Germline V gene sequence: CDR1 DFQATT, CDR2 SNEGSKA (reference sequence). J gave up 2 bases and V 6 bases, and 6 bases lay outside the gene matches. This CDR3 is built from 14 residues. CDR3 coding DNA: TGCAGTGCCCTGGACAGGGGTTTCACAGATACGCAGTATTTT. Residues: CSALDRGFTDTQYF.

CDR3 amino acids: CASSVRGGLGTGELFF. The DNA of the CDR3 is TGTGCCAGCAGCGTGCGGGGGGGCCTCGGCACCGGGGAGCTGTTTTTT. The chain has TRBV9 and TRBJ2-2; 9 bases agree with TRBD2. The CDR3 length is 16 residues. Germline V gives CDR1 SGDLS, CDR2 YYNGEE. V lost 2 bases and J lost 4; bases outside the gene matches: 6.

The CDR3 sequence: CASSQRQGVYEQYF. CDR3 in DNA: TGTGCCAGCAGCCAACGACAGGGGGTTTACGAGCAGTACTTC. The chain is built from TRBV28 and TRBJ2-7, with 9 bases identical to TRBD1. Losses at the gene ends were 6 bases for V and 4 bases for J; bases not matched to a gene: 7. The CDR3 is 14 residues long. Germline lookup yields CDR1 MDHEN and CDR2 SYDVKM.

A few counts support this clonotype. V gene TRBV5-6 combines with J gene TRBJ2-5; maybe TRBD1 (6 bases). There are 16 residues in the CDR3. Germline CDR1 and CDR2: SGHDT and YYEEEE. V shed 3 bases and J shed 1 base, with 16 bases lying between them. The CDR3 bases are TGTGCCAGCAGCTACCGCGGGCGGACAGTCCAAGAGACCCAGTACTTC. As protein: CASSYRGRTVQETQYF.

The chain links TRBV5-6 to TRBJ1-1; tentative D call: TRBD1 (6 bases). The CDR3 length is 14 residues. Germline V gene sequence: CDR1 SGHDT, CDR2 YYEEEE. Trimming removed 4 bases from V and 6 bases from J, with 16 bases in between. The CDR3 spells CASSRTGNSPEAFF. The CDR3 DNA sequence: TGTGCCAGCAGCCGTACAGGGAATAGTCCTGAAGCTTTCTTT.

This clonotype was counted ten times or more. The chain combines TRBV10-3 with TRBJ2-5, with no clear D. Per the germline V gene, CDR1 is ENHRY and CDR2 is SYGVKD. There are 12 residues in the CDR3. The V and J ends lost 0 bases and 5 bases respectively, with 4 bases between them. The CDR3 DNA follows: TGTGCCATCAGTGAGTCGCGGGAGACCCAGTACTTC. This sequence encodes CAISESRETQYF.

This clonotype has a handful of counts. The J gene is TRBJ2-6, the V gene TRBV29-1, with D maybe TRBD1 (5 bases). V gave up 2 bases and J gave up 1 base, with 12 bases separating them. From germline, CDR1 is SQVTM and CDR2 ANQGSEA. The CDR3 extends over 16 amino acids. CDR3 coding DNA: TGCAGCGTTGAATCGTACCCAGGGTCTGGGGCCAACGTCCTGACTTTC. Translation gives CSVESYPGSGANVLTF.

J is TRBJ1-4 and V is TRBV20-1; D possibly corresponds to TRBD1 (5 bases). CDR1 and CDR2 (germline): DFQATT, SNEGSKA (reference sequence). CDR3 size: 15 residues. CDR3 DNA sequence: TGCAGGCCGTGGGGGGGAATTGCAACTAATGAAAAACTGTTTTTT. Translating gives CRPWGGIATNEKLFF.

This clonotype was picked up a small number of times. This chain connects TRBV20-1 to TRBJ2-5; D call uncertain. V gave up 1 base and J gave up 5 bases, with 11 bases separating them. Germline values: CDR1 DFQATT, CDR2 SNEGSKA (reference sequence). CDR3 size: 13 residues. The CDR3 coding sequence is TGCAGTGCTAGAGGCTCCGCTGGGGAGACCCAGTACTTC. The encoded protein is CSARGSAGETQYF.